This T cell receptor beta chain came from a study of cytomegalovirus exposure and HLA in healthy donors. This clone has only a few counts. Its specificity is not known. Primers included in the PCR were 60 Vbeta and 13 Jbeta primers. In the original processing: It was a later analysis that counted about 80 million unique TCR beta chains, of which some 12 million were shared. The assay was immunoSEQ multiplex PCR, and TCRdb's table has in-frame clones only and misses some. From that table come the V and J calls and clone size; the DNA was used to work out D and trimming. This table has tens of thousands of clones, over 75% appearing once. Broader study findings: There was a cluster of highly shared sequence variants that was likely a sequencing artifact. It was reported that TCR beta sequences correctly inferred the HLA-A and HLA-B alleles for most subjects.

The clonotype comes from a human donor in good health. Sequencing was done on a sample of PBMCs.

CDR3 loop: CASSPIREDQPQHF. In nucleotides, the CDR3 is TGTGCCAGCTCACCGATTAGGGAGGATCAGCCCCAGCATTTT. The J gene is TRBJ1-5, the V gene TRBV18; no clear D. Germline assignment: CDR1 KGHSH and CDR2 LQKENI. This CDR3 has 14 amino acids. V lost 3 bases to trimming and J lost 5 bases, with 11 bases between them.